This T cell receptor beta chain was documented in a study of cytomegalovirus exposure and HLA in healthy donors. PCR amplification relied on 60 Vbeta primers (plus 13 Jbeta primers). Data came from immunoSEQ multiplex PCR; TCRdb stores just in-frame clones and leaves some out. The sample includes about 160,000 clones, approximately 85% of them seen just once. The CDR3 is 13 amino acids. Trimming took 3 bases from V and 10 from J, leaving 12 bases between them. Germline V gives CDR1 LGHNA, CDR2 YSLEER. Whole-study findings and limits: Earlier analysis looked at TCR beta V segments, and most were productive about 90% or about 30% of the time.

As to this clone: The target antigen is unknown.

Donors in the study were healthy people who gave bone marrow. Sequencing used PBMCs. This TCR was sampled from a man younger than 35 in good health and CMV-seropositive. The chain employs TRBV4-3 and TRBJ1-4; D remains ambiguous. The CDR3 here is CASSQDPSGKLFF. In DNA form, the CDR3 reads TGCGCCAGCAGCCAGGACCCCAGCGGAAAACTGTTTTTT.